This T cell receptor (beta chain) stems from a study of shared clonotypes between healthy human individuals. Germline V gene lookup returns CDR1 LNHDA and CDR2 SQIVND (reference sequence). Trimming pared 4 bases from V and 4 bases from J, leaving 11 bases between. The CDR3 has 14 amino acids. Here immunoSEQ multiplex PCR was the method, and the copy in TCRdb shows in-frame clones only, minus some. The sample has about 600,000 clones; about 96% are singletons. The chain employs TRBV19 and TRBJ2-1; weak D call: TRBD2 (5 bases). The sequenced sample consisted of naive CD4+ T cells sorted from blood. The subset was: CD45RA+ positively selected. This TCR was sampled from a woman aged 30 to 39 in good health. The CDR3 sequence is CASSNGVAYNEQFF. The CDR3 DNA reads as TGTGCCAGTAGTAATGGGGTAGCGTACAATGAGCAGTTCTTC.